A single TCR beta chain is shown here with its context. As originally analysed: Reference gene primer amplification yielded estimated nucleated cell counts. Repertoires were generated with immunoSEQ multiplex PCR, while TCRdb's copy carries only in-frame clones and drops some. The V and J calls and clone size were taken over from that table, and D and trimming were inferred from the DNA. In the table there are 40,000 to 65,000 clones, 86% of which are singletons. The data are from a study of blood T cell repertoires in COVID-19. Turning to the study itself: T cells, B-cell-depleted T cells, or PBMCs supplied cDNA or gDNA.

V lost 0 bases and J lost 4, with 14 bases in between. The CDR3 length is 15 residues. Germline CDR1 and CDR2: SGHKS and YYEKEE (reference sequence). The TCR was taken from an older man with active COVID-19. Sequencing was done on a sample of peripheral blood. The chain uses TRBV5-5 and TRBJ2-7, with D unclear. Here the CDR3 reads CASSLVGAGSYEQYF. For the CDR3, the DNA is TGTGCCAGCAGCTTGGTAGGAGCCGGTTCTTACGAGCAGTACTTC.